This entry describes one TCR beta chain. The antigen it binds to is not known. No base quality information exists; no much larger clone differs at one position. The V end gives up 2 bases and the J end 12 bases, leaving 6 bases in the junction not matched to a gene. CDR1 LGHNA and CDR2 YSLEER were looked up in the germline V gene. The CDR3 contains 13 residues, cysteine and phenylalanine counted. Only CDR3 DNA remains: 39 bases, in frame from the first base. The CDR3 regions of human TCRbeta chains were analyzed by immunosequencing. The original pipeline was this. TCRs in the repertoires were compared against a reference library of SARS-CoV-2-specific TCRs that had been generated with the MIRA antigen-specificity platform. Breadth meant the fraction of unique TCRs that were SARS-CoV-2-associated, whereas depth meant the fraction of total T cells that were SARS-CoV-2-associated. Using the MIRA data, each spike-specific TCR was assigned both to the spike region to which the TCR was reactive and to a CD4 or CD8 class. Log10-transformed breadth and depth values were compared by one-way ANOVA with Sidak's multiple comparisons tests. Not all clones reach the TCRdb copy of this immuneACCESS table, which keeps in-frame sequences only. Checked studies attribute under half of the gap to unresolved V genes and leave the rest unexplained. D and trimming were read from the DNA, whereas the V and J calls and clone size are those reported in that table. The table for this sample lists 100,000 or so clones; around 84% of them were counted only once. The ten largest account for roughly 1.4% of the sample.

The data originate from a study of T cell responses to AZD1222 COVID-19 vaccine (dated by TCRdb to the early 2020s). Notes on the research overall: AZD1222 recipients with second doses at about 4 weeks or about 12 weeks were pooled, because spike-specific TCR depth and breadth did not differ between schedules. Enrollment into the trials was organized by age into subgroups of 18-55, 56-69 and 70-plus years, and those subgroups contained roughly 150, 30 and 60 TCR-sequenced participants, respectively. A total of 240 or so trial participants underwent TCR sequencing, of whom 200 to 220 had received two doses of AZD1222 and about 25 had received two doses of the MenACWY control vaccine.

Taken with the paper, the label for time point translates to: baseline before first vaccination. Samples from vaccinated people were obtained from the UK trials COV001 and COV002, which included a single-blind randomized controlled phase 2/3 trial of AZD1222 (ChAdOx1 nCoV-19) in healthy adults. For TCRbeta chain sequencing, PBMC samples from trial participants were taken at day 0 and at day 28 after the second dose. Findings and caveats that apply to the study as a whole: Epitopes outside the regions mutated in the B.1.351 and B.1.1.7 variants were reportedly recognized by nearly half of the unique spike-specific TCRs. Conclusions about previously exposed vaccinees are limited, since just five or six AZD1222 recipients were seropositive for SARS-CoV-2 at baseline. Participants were mostly white British, with more females than males. The authors suggested clonal diversity may have been underestimated. The vaccine-associated CD4 TCRs covered the entire spike protein, and the dominant responses fell in regions 160-218 and 743-854. After two AZD1222 doses, spike-specific TCR breadth and depth were significantly higher than at day 0 and than in MenACWY recipients. The 56-69-year group was small, and its depth increase did not reach significance, likely because of low power. Because no samples from the day 14 peak response were available, repertoires could be characterized only after the peak T cell response.

The source of this sequence is an adult in good health. Specimen: peripheral blood, collected on day 0 of AZD1222 vaccination. The V and J genes are TRBV4-3 and TRBJ2-1; 8 bases in the junction line up with TRBD1. The CDR3 corresponds to CASSQTAGTGQFF. The DNA sequence follows: TGCGCCAGCAGCCAAACAGCCGGGACAGGGCAGTTCTTC.